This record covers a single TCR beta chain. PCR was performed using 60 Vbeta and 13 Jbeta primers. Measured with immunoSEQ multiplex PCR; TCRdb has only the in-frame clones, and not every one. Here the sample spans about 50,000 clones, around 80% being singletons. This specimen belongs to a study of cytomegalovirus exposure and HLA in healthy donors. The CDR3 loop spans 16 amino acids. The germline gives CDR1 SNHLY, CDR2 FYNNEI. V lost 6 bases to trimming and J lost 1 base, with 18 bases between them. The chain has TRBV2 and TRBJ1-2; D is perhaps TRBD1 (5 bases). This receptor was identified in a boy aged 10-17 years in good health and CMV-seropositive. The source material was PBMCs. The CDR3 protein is CASRTSSSGGNYGYTF. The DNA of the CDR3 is TGTGCCAGCAGGACGTCTTCATCGGGGGGTAACTATGGCTACACCTTC.